What follows are 10 T cell receptor beta chains derived from one specimen sequenced in a study of cytomegalovirus exposure and HLA in healthy donors. Data came from immunoSEQ multiplex PCR; TCRdb stores just in-frame clones and leaves some out. This sample has about 160,000 clones; roughly nine tenths occur once, and the top ten carry over 4%. Material for sequencing was PBMCs. These receptors originate from a man aged 18 to 35 in good health and CMV-seropositive.

CDR3: CASSGGLAYEQYF. CDR3 bases: TGTGCCAGCAGCGGGGGACTAGCCTACGAGCAGTACTTC. The chain has TRBV5-4 and TRBJ2-7; 8 bases map to TRBD2. CDR1 and CDR2 from the germline V gene are SGHNT and YYREEE (reference sequence). The CDR3 loop spans 13 amino acids. The J segment lost 2 bases and the V segment lost 4 bases, leaving 2 bases of the junction unmatched.

CDR3 in DNA: TGTGCCAGTAGTCTGGGACTAGCGGGAGGATCCTACGAGCAGTACTTC. Translation: CASSLGLAGGSYEQYF. The chain has TRBV19 and TRBJ2-7; TRBD2 matches 15 bases. Losses at the gene ends were 5 bases for V and 1 base for J; bases not matched to a gene: 3. Germline V gives CDR1 LNHDA, CDR2 SQIVND (reference sequence). The CDR3 totals 16 residues.

The chain couples TRBV11-1 to TRBJ2-1; the match to TRBD2 covers 13 bases. Germline assignment: CDR1 SGHAT and CDR2 FQDESV (reference sequence). This CDR3 is built from 15 residues. V trimming: 5 bases; J trimming: 10 bases; junction bases outside the gene matches: 8. The CDR3 loop is CASSPGLAGDGEQFF. The CDR3, as DNA: TGTGCCAGCAGCCCCGGACTAGCGGGAGACGGCGAGCAGTTCTTC. Based on the CDR3 plus reference TRBV11-1 and TRBJ2-1, the full variable domain is EAEVAQSPRYKITEKSQAVAFWCDPISGHATLYWYRQILGQGPELLVQFQDESVVDDSQLPKDRFSAERLKGVDSTLKIQPAELGDSAMYLCASSPGLAGDGEQFFGPGTRLTVL.

The genes are TRBV6-5 and TRBJ2-1; 7 bases map to TRBD2. Germline CDR1 is MNHEY and CDR2 is SVGAGI. Losses at the gene ends were 7 bases for V and 6 bases for J; bases not matched to a gene: 6. This CDR3 has 13 residues. The CDR3 bases are TGTGCCAGCATCGGACTAGTGGGCAATGAGCAGTTCTTC. As protein: CASIGLVGNEQFF.

V and J are TRBV28 and TRBJ2-1, with 11 nucleotides matching TRBD2. J gave up 7 bases and V 2 bases, and 4 bases lay outside the gene matches. Germline V gene data show CDR1 as MDHEN and CDR2 as SYDVKM. The CDR3 totals 15 residues. CDR3 residues: CASSLALAGVNEQFF. CDR3 nucleotides: TGTGCCAGCAGTTTAGCACTAGCGGGAGTTAATGAGCAGTTCTTC.

The chain uses TRBV5-1 and TRBJ2-7; TRBD1 matches at 10 bases. Germline loops: CDR1 SGHRS, CDR2 YFSETQ. This CDR3 region has 19 residues. With V trimmed by 3 bases and J by 6 bases, 21 bases remained unmatched. CDR3 nucleotide sequence: TGCGCCAGCAGCTATACTGGAAAAAAGACCGGGACAGGGGTTGTCGAGCAGTACTTC. Translating gives CASSYTGKKTGTGVVEQYF.

The chain couples TRBV27 to TRBJ1-1; no definite D call. The CDR3 has 14 residues. V was cut by 1 base and J by 1 base, with 7 bases left in between. Germline V gives CDR1 MNHEY, CDR2 SMNVEV (reference sequence). In DNA, the CDR3 is TGTGCCAGCAGTTTATACAGTTGGAACACTGAAGCTTTCTTT. Translated, it gives CASSLYSWNTEAFF.

This clone has a single count. The chain has TRBV25-1 and TRBJ1-2, with TRBD1 matching over 7 bases. Looked up from germline, CDR1 is MGHDK and CDR2 is SYGVNS. The ends lost 4 bases at V and 5 bases at J; junction bases unmatched: 13. This CDR3 region has 16 residues. The CDR3 nucleotides are TGTGCCAGCAGTGGCCCGATCGCCGGGACAGATTATGGCTACACCTTC. The encoded protein is CASSGPIAGTDYGYTF.

This chain joins TRBV6-5 and TRBJ1-2; no clear D gene. Per germline, CDR1 MNHEY and CDR2 SVGAGI. V was clipped by 0 bases and J by 4 bases, with 3 bases between them. The CDR3 loop spans 12 amino acids. CDR3 sequence (DNA): TGTGCCAGCAGTTACTCCGGCTATGGCTACACCTTC. Encoded protein: CASSYSGYGYTF.

This clone was detected a few times. This chain links TRBV10-3 with TRBJ1-2; D remains unclear. The germline V and J ends were trimmed by 4 bases and 1 base, with 13 bases remaining between them. Germline V CDR1 and CDR2: ENHRY, SYGVKD. The CDR3 contains 15 residues. CDR3 DNA: TGTGCCATCAGTGGTCCGGCGGAGGGTAACTATGGCTACACCTTC. It yields the protein CAISGPAEGNYGYTF.